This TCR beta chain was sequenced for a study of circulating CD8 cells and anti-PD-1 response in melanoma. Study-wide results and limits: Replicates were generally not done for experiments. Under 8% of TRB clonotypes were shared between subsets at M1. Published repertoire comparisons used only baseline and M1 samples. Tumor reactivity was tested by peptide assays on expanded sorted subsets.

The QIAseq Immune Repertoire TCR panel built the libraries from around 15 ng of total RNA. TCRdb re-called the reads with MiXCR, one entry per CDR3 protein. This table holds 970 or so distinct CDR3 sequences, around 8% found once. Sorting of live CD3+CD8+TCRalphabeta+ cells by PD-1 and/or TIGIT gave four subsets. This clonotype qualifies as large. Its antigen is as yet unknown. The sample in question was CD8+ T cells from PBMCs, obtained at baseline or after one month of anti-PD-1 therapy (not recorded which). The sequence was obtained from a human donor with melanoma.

The CDR3: CASSLLQVLTDTQYF. CDR3 DNA sequence: TGTGCCAGCAGCTTACTACAGGTCCTCACAGATACGCAGTATTTT. V gene TRBV5-6 combines with J gene TRBJ2-3; D might be TRBD1 (5 bases). The V end lost 2 bases, the J end lost 2 bases, and 12 bases lay between the germline ends. Germline V CDR1 and CDR2: SGHDT, YYEEEE. This CDR3 region has 15 residues.